Included here is one T cell receptor (beta chain) sequence, with context. This specimen comes from a study of blood T cell repertoires in COVID-19. Study as a whole: There were acute and convalescent COVID-19 samples, and they came from the United States, Italy and Spain. The cDNA or gDNA used as material had been derived from T cells, B-cell-depleted T cells, or PBMCs.

Original methodology: By means of reference gene primer amplification, nucleated cell counts were estimated. Data came from immunoSEQ multiplex PCR; TCRdb stores just in-frame clones and leaves some out. The V and J calls and clone size are taken from that table; D and trimming were inferred from the DNA. The sample carries tens of thousands of clones, 75% to 85% recorded once. V was shortened by 1 base and J by 9 bases, with 10 bases between the two germline ends. CDR3 length: 13 residues. Germline CDR1 reads LNHDA; CDR2 reads SQIVND (reference sequence). The sequence was obtained from a human donor in a cohort sampled during active COVID-19. This chain links TRBV19 with TRBJ2-1; tentative D call: TRBD1 (7 bases). Sample: peripheral blood. The CDR3 here is CASSIGGDSEQFF. In DNA, the CDR3 is TGTGCCAGTAGTATAGGCGGGGACAGTGAGCAGTTCTTC. The full variable domain, completed using reference TRBV19 and TRBJ2-1, is DGGITQSPKYLFRKEGQNVTLSCEQNLNHDAMYWYRQDPGQGLRLIYYSQIVNDFQKGDIAEGYSVSREKKESFPLTVTSAQKNPTAFYLCASSIGGDSEQFFGPGTRLTVL.